These 32 T cell receptor beta chains came from one sample sequenced in a study of T cell responses to AZD1222 COVID-19 vaccine. Some clones are missing from TCRdb's copy, which holds only in-frame ones; the method was immunoSEQ multiplex PCR. The repertoire holds some 90,000 clones, with about 90% as singletons. Sequencing was performed on peripheral blood, taken on day 0 of AZD1222 vaccination. The receptors come from an adult in good health.

This clone was observed a single time. The J gene is TRBJ2-7, the V gene TRBV5-4; no clear D. V dropped 2 bases and J dropped 0 bases, with 6 bases sitting between them. Germline lookup yields CDR1 SGHNT and CDR2 YYREEE (reference sequence). CDR3 size: 13 residues. The CDR3 DNA reads TGTGCCAGCAGCTTCTCGAGCTCCTACGAGCAGTACTTC. Protein product: CASSFSSSYEQYF.

This chain uses TRBV27 with TRBJ2-1, with TRBD2 identical over 10 bases. V gave up 6 bases and J gave up 9 bases; unmatched junction bases: 5. The CDR3 covers 13 residues. The V gene's germline CDR1 is MNHEY and CDR2 SMNVEV (reference sequence). CDR3 region: CASSLSSGSEQFF. CDR3 coding DNA: TGTGCCAGCAGCCTATCTAGCGGGAGTGAGCAGTTCTTC.

The chain has TRBV30 and TRBJ2-2, with a possible D match to TRBD1 (5 bases). V gave up 4 bases and J gave up 8 bases, with 17 bases separating them. CDR1 is GTSNPN and CDR2 is SVGIG in the germline V gene (reference sequence). This CDR3 comprises 14 residues. CDR3 nucleotide sequence: TGTGCCTGGAACATAGGGGCTTATAGGGGGGAGCTGTTTTTT. Translating it yields CAWNIGAYRGELFF.

The chain links TRBV27 to TRBJ2-3; a possible D gene is TRBD2 (6 bases). There are 20 residues in the CDR3. Trimming stripped 5 bases from V and 1 base from J, with 28 bases between. CDR1 MNHEY and CDR2 SMNVEV come from the germline V gene (reference sequence). The CDR3 bases are TGTGCCAGCAGTCCCCTTAGGCGGGGCGGGCTGAGGTGGGGCACAGATACGCAGTATTTT. Amino acid sequence: CASSPLRRGGLRWGTDTQYF.

The chain recombines TRBV12-3 or TRBV12-4 with TRBJ2-5; 9 bases fit TRBD1. CDR3 length: 13 amino acids. The J segment lost 4 bases and the V segment lost 5 bases, leaving 2 bases of the junction unmatched. For the CDR3, the DNA is TGTGCCAGCAGTGCGGACAGGGGAGAGACCCAGTACTTC. It specifies CASSADRGETQYF.

This clone was counted once. This sequence joins TRBV7-9 and TRBJ2-7; D is perhaps TRBD2 (6 bases). Germline CDR1 reads SEHNR; CDR2 reads FQNEAQ (reference sequence). The CDR3 runs to 14 residues. With 5 bases removed from V and 1 base from J, the gap between germline ends came to 12 bases. The CDR3 here is CASSLLGGSYEQYF. The CDR3, as DNA: TGTGCCAGCAGCCTCCTCGGGGGATCCTACGAGCAGTACTTC.

The V call is TRBV5-4, the J call TRBJ1-1, with D unresolved. The germline V gene encodes CDR1 SGHNT and CDR2 YYREEE (reference sequence). The V gene lost 0 bases and the J gene lost 1 base, with 7 bases spanning the gap. This CDR3 is 14 amino acids long. The CDR3 DNA reads as TGTGCCAGCAGCTTGGAGCGTACGAACACTGAAGCTTTCTTT. Translated: CASSLERTNTEAFF.

The J gene is TRBJ2-7, the V gene TRBV7-9, with TRBD1 matching 7 bases. V trimming: 6 bases; J trimming: 2 bases; junction bases outside the gene matches: 1. Germline assignment: CDR1 SEHNR and CDR2 FQNEAQ (reference sequence). The CDR3 extends over 12 amino acids. CDR3 coding DNA: TGTGCCAGCAGGGGACAGACCTACGAGCAGTACTTC. Amino acid sequence: CASRGQTYEQYF. Together with reference TRBV7-9 and TRBJ2-7, the CDR3 gives the full variable domain: DTGVSQNPRHKITKRGQNVTFRCDPISEHNRLYWYRQTLGQGPEFLTYFQNEAQLEKSRLLSDRFSAERPKGSFSTLEIQRTEQGDSAMYLCASRGQTYEQYFGPGTRLTVT.

The chain couples TRBV27 to TRBJ1-1; D gene uncertain. This CDR3 spans 13 amino acids. The V and J ends lost 6 bases and 4 bases respectively, with 12 bases between them. The germline CDR1 and CDR2 sequences are MNHEY and SMNVEV (reference sequence). DNA of the CDR3: TGTGCCAGCAGCCCGTCCGAAGTCACTGAAGCTTTCTTT. Amino acids: CASSPSEVTEAFF.

This clone was picked up a small number of times. The chain uses TRBV7-9 and TRBJ2-5; 10 bases map to TRBD2. The junction had 8 bases not matched to a gene; V was cut back by 4 bases and J by 3 bases. CDR3 size: 16 residues. The germline gives CDR1 SEHNR, CDR2 FQNEAQ (reference sequence). The CDR3 DNA sequence: TGTGCCAGCAGCTCAACAGCGGGAGGGCCAGAAGAGACCCAGTACTTC. As protein: CASSSTAGGPEETQYF.

The V call is TRBV3-1 (or the pseudogene TRBV3-2), the J call TRBJ2-3; D is possibly TRBD1 or TRBD2 (5 bases each). The germline V gene encodes CDR1 LGHDT and CDR2 YNNKEL (reference sequence). The CDR3 is 15 residues long. Trimming cost V 1 base and J 8 bases, with 16 bases left between them. CDR3 DNA sequence: TGTGCCAGCAGCCAAGGAGGGGCCCCTCCGGGTACGCAGTATTTT. It translates to CASSQGGAPPGTQYF.

This clone was recorded only once. The chain employs TRBV6-5 and TRBJ1-3, with TRBD1 as a possible D gene (6 bases). V was cut by 6 bases and J by 8 bases, with 14 bases left in between. CDR3 length equals 13 residues. Germline V lookup: CDR1 MNHEY, CDR2 SVGAGI. CDR3 nucleotides: TGTGCCAGCAGACCACAGGGTCCGGACACCATATATTTT. Its translation: CASRPQGPDTIYF.

The sample holds a few counts of this clone. The CDR3 sequence: CASSQEITSGIPYEQYF. CDR3 nucleotides: TGTGCCAGCAGCCAAGAGATCACTAGCGGGATCCCCTACGAGCAGTACTTC. The chain couples TRBV3-1 (or the pseudogene TRBV3-2) to TRBJ2-7; 10 bases are a match to TRBD2. The germline CDR1 and CDR2 sequences are LGHDT and YNNKEL (reference sequence). The length of the CDR3 is 17 residues. After removal of 0 bases from V and 2 bases from J, the junction contained 7 bases not matched to a gene.

The chain has TRBV19 and TRBJ2-7; D may be TRBD1 (5 bases). With 4 bases removed from V and 4 bases from J, the gap between germline ends came to 11 bases. CDR3 length: 13 amino acids. The germline CDR1 and CDR2 sequences are LNHDA and SQIVND (reference sequence). The CDR3 region is CASSKQGGYEQYF. CDR3 nucleotides: TGTGCCAGTAGTAAGCAGGGTGGGTACGAGCAGTACTTC.

The chain links TRBV30 to TRBJ1-5; a possible D gene is TRBD1 (6 bases). V lost 2 bases to trimming and J lost 1 base, with 12 bases between them. Germline CDR1 reads GTSNPN; CDR2 reads SVGIG (reference sequence). This CDR3 has 15 amino acids. CDR3 in DNA: TGTGCCTGGAGTCTACAGGGAACGAGCAATCAGCCCCAGCATTTT. It translates to CAWSLQGTSNQPQHF.

This chain joins TRBV29-1 and TRBJ2-5, with D possibly matching TRBD2 (5 bases). Germline loops: CDR1 SQVTM, CDR2 ANQGSEA. Trimming took off 3 bases at V and 6 bases at J, with 11 bases between the two ends. The CDR3 covers 12 residues. The CDR3 region is CSVEEPSKTQYF. In DNA, the CDR3 is TGCAGCGTTGAGGAACCTAGCAAGACCCAGTACTTC. The full variable domain, completed using reference TRBV29-1 and TRBJ2-5, is SAVISQKPSRDICQRGTSLTIQCQVDSQVTMMFWYRQQPGQSLTLIATANQGSEATYESGFVIDKFPISRPNLTFSTLTVSNMSPEDSSIYLCSVEEPSKTQYFGPGTRLLVL.

The rearrangement uses TRBV12-5 and TRBJ2-3; 7 bases fit TRBD2. The CDR3 extends over 14 amino acids. V was clipped by 4 bases and J by 4 bases; unmatched bases: 5. Germline values: CDR1 LGHNT, CDR2 FRNRAP. The CDR3 loop is CASGSGGRADTQYF. CDR3 sequence (DNA): TGTGCTAGTGGTTCCGGGGGGAGGGCAGATACGCAGTATTTT. The variable domain in full, with the rest retrieved from reference TRBV12-5 and TRBJ2-3, is DARVTQTPRHKVTEMGQEVTMRCQPILGHNTVFWYRQTMMQGLELLAYFRNRAPLDDSGMPKDRFSAEMPDATLATLKIQPSEPRDSAVYFCASGSGGRADTQYFGPGTRLTVL.

The chain combines TRBV2 with TRBJ1-6; D is ambiguous. CDR3 length: 13 amino acids. V was clipped by 6 bases and J by 7 bases, with 10 bases between them. CDR1 and CDR2 (germline): SNHLY, FYNNEI. The CDR3 loop is CASRGLKNSPLHF. The CDR3 nucleotides read TGTGCCAGCAGAGGACTGAAGAATTCACCCCTCCACTTT.

This chain connects TRBV5-1 to TRBJ2-1, with D perhaps matching TRBD1 (6 bases). Between the trimmed V and J ends, which lost 4 bases and 5 bases, there was a span of 10 bases. Germline V lookup: CDR1 SGHRS, CDR2 YFSETQ. The CDR3 has 13 residues. The CDR3 DNA is TGCGCCAGCAGCGACGGGACACACAATGAGCAGTTCTTC. It specifies CASSDGTHNEQFF.

The chain recombines TRBV27 with TRBJ2-1; D is possibly TRBD2 (5 bases). Per germline, CDR1 MNHEY and CDR2 SMNVEV (reference sequence). CDR3 length: 18 residues. V gave up 2 bases and J gave up 5 bases, with 22 bases separating them. The DNA for the CDR3 is TGTGCCAGCAGTTTAGGTCGGCTAGCATCAGAAAAAAACAATGAGCAGTTCTTC. Encoded protein: CASSLGRLASEKNNEQFF.

The chain uses TRBV19 and TRBJ2-2; 7 bases line up with TRBD1. The germline CDR1 and CDR2 sequences are LNHDA and SQIVND (reference sequence). The J segment lost 5 bases and the V segment lost 5 bases, leaving 5 bases of the junction unmatched. The CDR3 consists of 14 residues. CDR3: CASSATGWTGELFF. The CDR3 region has the DNA TGTGCCAGTAGTGCGACAGGGTGGACCGGGGAGCTGTTTTTT. Drawing the rest from reference TRBV19 and TRBJ2-2, the complete variable domain is DGGITQSPKYLFRKEGQNVTLSCEQNLNHDAMYWYRQDPGQGLRLIYYSQIVNDFQKGDIAEGYSVSREKKESFPLTVTSAQKNPTAFYLCASSATGWTGELFFGEGSRLTVL.

The chain uses TRBV27 and TRBJ1-1; D uncertain. The CDR3 runs 13 residues. Germline V gene lookup returns CDR1 MNHEY and CDR2 SMNVEV (reference sequence). The ends were cut back, 1 base at V and 1 base at J, with 4 bases in the middle. CDR3 in DNA: TGTGCCAGCAGTTTATGGCAGAACACTGAAGCTTTCTTT. Its protein is CASSLWQNTEAFF.

The V call is TRBV7-9, the J call TRBJ1-2, with 8 positions matching TRBD1. The germline V gene encodes CDR1 SEHNR and CDR2 FQNEAQ (reference sequence). CDR3 length: 14 amino acids. J lost 2 bases, V lost 5 bases, and 4 bases had no gene match. The CDR3 DNA sequence: TGTGCCAGCAGCGTAGGACAGGGAAACTATGGCTACACCTTC. Translation: CASSVGQGNYGYTF.

In DNA form, the CDR3 reads TGCGCCAGCAGCTTAACTAGCGGGGGTTTATTCAATGAGCAGTTCTTC. Its protein product is CASSLTSGGLFNEQFF. The J gene is TRBJ2-1, the V gene TRBV5-1; 11 bases are a match to TRBD2. The length of the CDR3 is 16 residues. CDR1 SGHRS and CDR2 YFSETQ come from the germline V gene. J was trimmed by 6 bases and V by 2 bases; bases with no gene match: 7.

The chain recombines TRBV19 with TRBJ1-4, with D tentatively TRBD1 (5 bases). Per germline, CDR1 LNHDA and CDR2 SQIVND (reference sequence). Trimming cost V 7 bases and J 4 bases, with 13 bases left between them. The CDR3 runs to 14 residues. CDR3 region: CASNTGGRNEKLFF. The CDR3 coding sequence is TGTGCCAGTAACACAGGCGGACGTAATGAAAAACTGTTTTTT.

DNA of the CDR3: TGTGCCAGCAGTCTACCTCAAGGTGGAAAACTGTTTTTT. Translation gives CASSLPQGGKLFF. The rearrangement uses TRBV6-5 and TRBJ1-4; D not certain. Germline CDR1 reads MNHEY; CDR2 reads SVGAGI. There are 13 residues in the CDR3. V was pared by 5 bases and J by 10 bases, with 14 bases between.

The chain combines TRBV7-3 with TRBJ1-1; D not resolved. The germline gives CDR1 SGHTA, CDR2 FQGTGA. CDR3 length: 15 residues. V was pared by 1 base and J by 1 base, with 10 bases between. CDR3 sequence: CASSLSPQANTEAFF. CDR3 bases: TGTGCCAGCAGCTTAAGCCCCCAAGCGAACACTGAAGCTTTCTTT.

The chain carries TRBV7-8 and TRBJ2-6, with D possibly TRBD2 on 6 matching bases. Trimming cost V 5 bases and J 2 bases, with 13 bases left between them. Germline values: CDR1 SGHVS, CDR2 FQNEAQ. The CDR3 runs to 16 residues. The CDR3 here is CASSQAPGAGANVLTF. The CDR3 coding sequence is TGTGCCAGCAGCCAAGCCCCGGGGGCTGGGGCCAACGTCCTGACTTTC.

V usage is TRBV6-5 and J usage is TRBJ1-5, with D unclear. Germline V gene sequence: CDR1 MNHEY, CDR2 SVGAGI. The CDR3 has 15 residues. With 6 bases removed from V and 0 bases from J, the gap between germline ends came to 12 bases. CDR3 protein: CASSPTGYSNQPQHF. The CDR3 DNA sequence: TGTGCCAGCAGCCCGACGGGCTATAGCAATCAGCCCCAGCATTTT.

This clone has just one count. The chain uses TRBV4-3 and TRBJ2-1; 8 bases are a match to TRBD2. This CDR3 region has 13 residues. Germline values: CDR1 LGHNA, CDR2 YSLEER. Trimming cost V 0 bases and J 9 bases; bases outside gene matches: 1. CDR3 DNA: TGCGCCAGCAGCCAAGACGGGAGGGGTGAGCAGTTCTTC. Translation: CASSQDGRGEQFF.

This rearrangement joins TRBV11-1 to TRBJ1-4; D call uncertain. Germline V lookup: CDR1 SGHAT, CDR2 FQDESV (reference sequence). CDR3 length: 14 residues. V lost 4 bases and J lost 1, with 7 bases in between. The CDR3 DNA sequence: TGTGCCAGCAGCTCGGACCAAACTAATGAAAAACTGTTTTTT. Translation gives CASSSDQTNEKLFF. The full variable domain, rest sourced from reference TRBV11-1 and TRBJ1-4, is EAEVAQSPRYKITEKSQAVAFWCDPISGHATLYWYRQILGQGPELLVQFQDESVVDDSQLPKDRFSAERLKGVDSTLKIQPAELGDSAMYLCASSSDQTNEKLFFGSGTQLSVL.

This clone has just one count. The rearrangement joins TRBV27 to TRBJ1-1; a weak D match, TRBD1 (6 bases). CDR3 length: 14 residues. The germline gives CDR1 MNHEY, CDR2 SMNVEV (reference sequence). V lost 2 bases to trimming and J lost 4 bases, with 11 bases between them. The CDR3 sequence: CASSLAQGGTEAFF. The CDR3, as DNA: TGTGCCAGCAGTTTAGCACAGGGAGGCACTGAAGCTTTCTTT.